The 21 T cell receptor beta chains presented below share a single source sample, sequenced in a study of identical twins. TCRdb re-called the 5' RACE reads through MiXCR, storing one row per CDR3 protein. The data hold under 300,000 distinct CDR3 sequences, with about 14% observed a single time. Specimen: memory (CD45RO+) T cells sorted from blood. These receptors originate from a woman aged 18-29 years in good health.

In its sample, this clonotype was seen a few times. This chain connects TRBV11-2 to TRBJ2-3, with D perhaps given as TRBD1 or TRBD2 (7 bases each). Trimming shortened V by 1 base and J by 4 bases, and 18 bases separated the two germline ends. The CDR3 length is 17 residues. Per germline, CDR1 SGHAT and CDR2 FQNNGV. DNA for the CDR3: TGTGCCAGCAGCTTAGTGACAGGACTAGGGGGCCCAGATACGCAGTATTTT. Translated, it gives CASSLVTGLGGPDTQYF.

This clonotype was detected only a few times. The rearrangement links TRBV29-1 to TRBJ2-4, with 8 positions matching TRBD1. The germline gives CDR1 SQVTM, CDR2 ANQGSEA. Trimming took 0 bases from V and 6 from J; bases not matched to a gene: 7. This CDR3 comprises 15 residues. CDR3 residues: CSVEDRTGTLNIQYF. CDR3 DNA: TGCAGCGTTGAAGATCGGACAGGGACATTAAACATTCAGTACTTC.

The V and J genes are TRBV10-1 and TRBJ1-1; 8 positions agree with TRBD1. V shed 7 bases and J 2 bases; nucleotides not matched to a gene: 9. The CDR3 is 15 residues long. Per germline, CDR1 WNHNN and CDR2 SYGVQD (reference sequence). In nucleotides, the CDR3 is TGCGCCAGCACCCCAGGGGGCGCGGGTAACACTGAAGCTTTCTTT. The encoded protein is CASTPGGAGNTEAFF.

The sample holds a few counts of this clonotype. The chain links TRBV20-1 to TRBJ2-1; 8 nucleotides agree with TRBD2. The germline V gene encodes CDR1 DFQATT and CDR2 SNEGSKA (reference sequence). The V gene end was trimmed by 6 bases and the J gene end by 1 base; junction bases not matched to a gene: 5. The CDR3 is made up of 14 amino acids. The CDR3 loop is CSAGLAWSYNEQFF. DNA for the CDR3: TGCAGTGCAGGACTAGCTTGGTCCTACAATGAGCAGTTCTTC.

This clonotype was counted between two and nine times. The chain combines TRBV5-1 with TRBJ1-4, with D perhaps matching TRBD1 (5 bases). The germline gives CDR1 SGHRS, CDR2 YFSETQ. CDR3 size: 13 residues. V lost 7 bases, J lost 8 bases, and 15 bases lay in between. The CDR3 loop reads CASSPGRAEKLFF. The CDR3, as DNA: TGCGCCAGCTCCCCGGGACGGGCAGAAAAACTGTTTTTT.

The chain is built from TRBV29-1 and TRBJ2-6, with D perhaps TRBD1 (6 bases). This CDR3 region has 15 residues. Germline V gives CDR1 SQVTM, CDR2 ANQGSEA. Between the trimmed V and J ends, which lost 3 bases and 1 base, there was a span of 10 bases. The chain's CDR3 is CSVELRGSGANVLTF. In nucleotides, the CDR3 is TGCAGCGTTGAGCTCAGGGGTTCTGGGGCCAACGTCCTGACTTTC.

The chain combines TRBV30 with TRBJ2-1; D perhaps matches TRBD1 (5 bases). Germline loops: CDR1 GTSNPN, CDR2 SVGIG (reference sequence). Trimming removed 7 bases at V and 0 bases at J, with 10 bases between. The CDR3 contains 13 residues. CDR3 sequence (DNA): TGTGCCTATCAGGGCCCCTCCTACAATGAGCAGTTCTTC. Protein product: CAYQGPSYNEQFF.

This clonotype has just a few counts. This chain joins TRBV10-1 and TRBJ2-5; weak D call: TRBD2 (6 bases). The germline CDR1 and CDR2 sequences are WNHNN and SYGVQD (reference sequence). CDR3 length equals 14 residues. Trimming took 0 bases from V and 5 from J, leaving 10 bases between them. This CDR3 is CASSESGTPETQYF. The CDR3 DNA reads TGCGCCAGCAGTGAGTCAGGGACTCCCGAGACCCAGTACTTC.

The DNA for the CDR3 is TGCAGCGTTGTCGGCCAGGGCGGGAGGGGCACAGATACGCAGTATTTT. It encodes CSVVGQGGRGTDTQYF. The chain combines TRBV29-1 with TRBJ2-3; 9 bases line up with TRBD2. Germline CDR1 SQVTM, CDR2 ANQGSEA. The ends lost 4 bases at V and 1 base at J; junction bases unmatched: 9. The CDR3 is 16 residues long.

The V call is TRBV6-1, the J call TRBJ2-6; D gene uncertain. Germline assignment: CDR1 MNHNS and CDR2 SASEGT. The V gene lost 6 bases and the J gene lost 2 bases, with 14 bases spanning the gap. The CDR3 covers 16 residues. For the CDR3, the DNA is TGTGCCAGCAGCATCAACAGTTCGCCTGGGGCCAACGTCCTGACTTTC. Its protein is CASSINSSPGANVLTF.

This clonotype was detected only a few times. The rearrangement uses TRBV20-1 and TRBJ1-5; unclear D gene. The CDR3 has 15 amino acids. Trimming removed 1 base from V and 5 bases from J, with 15 bases in between. CDR1 is DFQATT, CDR2 SNEGSKA, per germline (reference sequence). Here the CDR3 DNA reads TGCAGTGCTAGAGGCCCTTATGGCCGGGATCAGCCCCAGCATTTT. Amino acids: CSARGPYGRDQPQHF.

This clonotype was counted at least ten times. The V and J genes are TRBV21-1 and TRBJ1-5. TRBV21-1 is labeled a pseudogene. CDR3 length equals 15 residues. In nucleotides, the CDR3 is TGTGCCAGCAGCTGGAGGACCCTGAGGGTTAAGCCCCAGCATTTT. This encodes CASSWRTLRVKPQHF.

The gene calls are TRBV6-2 or TRBV6-3 and TRBJ2-2; tentative D call: TRBD1 (5 bases). There are 14 residues in the CDR3. Trimming left V 8 bases short and J 4 bases short, with 14 bases between. In germline, CDR1 is MNHEY, CDR2 SVGEGT. The CDR3 is CASDDRRGTGELFF. CDR3 DNA: TGTGCCAGCGATGACCGTAGGGGCACCGGGGAGCTGTTTTTT.

This clonotype showed up just a few times. V is TRBV5-6 and J is TRBJ2-2; 7 bases match TRBD1. Germline V gene lookup returns CDR1 SGHDT and CDR2 YYEEEE. The CDR3 spans 16 residues. With V trimmed by 0 bases and J by 0 bases, 2 bases remained unmatched. CDR3 amino acids: CASSLGDSPNTGELFF. In nucleotides, the CDR3 is TGTGCCAGCAGCTTGGGGGACAGCCCGAACACCGGGGAGCTGTTTTTT.

This clonotype has only a few counts. The chain combines TRBV2 with TRBJ2-7, with 7 bases that match TRBD1. CDR1 is SNHLY and CDR2 is FYNNEI in the germline V gene. Trimming removed 6 bases from V and 3 bases from J; junction bases left unmatched: 8. The CDR3 has 14 residues. The CDR3, as DNA: TGTGCCAGCAGGACCGGGACAGCGTTCTACGAGCAGTACTTC. It yields the protein CASRTGTAFYEQYF.

V gene TRBV6-1 combines with J gene TRBJ1-1, with unresolved D. In germline, CDR1 is MNHNS, CDR2 SASEGT. The germline V and J ends were trimmed by 1 base and 1 base, with 7 bases remaining between them. The CDR3 runs 14 residues. CDR3 DNA: TGTGCCAGCAGTGAAGATTGGGGGAACACTGAAGCTTTCTTT. Translating it yields CASSEDWGNTEAFF.

This clonotype appeared a few times. The V and J genes are TRBV20-1 and TRBJ2-7; perhaps TRBD1 as D (6 bases). This CDR3 is 14 amino acids long. V was shortened by 1 base and J by 4 bases, with 14 bases between the two germline ends. Germline CDR1 and CDR2: DFQATT and SNEGSKA (reference sequence). CDR3 coding DNA: TGCAGTGCTAGAGGGACAGCAGGCATTTACGAGCAGTACTTC. Translated, it gives CSARGTAGIYEQYF.

J is TRBJ1-5 and V is TRBV2; D uncertain. Germline CDR1 SNHLY, CDR2 FYNNEI. V lost 6 bases, J lost 0 bases, and 12 bases lay in between. The CDR3 is made up of 15 amino acids. The CDR3 here is CASRQDGYSNQPQHF. The CDR3 DNA reads as TGTGCCAGCAGGCAGGACGGGTATAGCAATCAGCCCCAGCATTTT.

This clonotype was detected only a few times. The CDR3 DNA reads as TGCAGTGCTAGAGATAACACAGCAAGTAACTATGGCTACACCTTC. This gives the protein CSARDNTASNYGYTF. The V call is TRBV20-1, the J call TRBJ1-2; D is undetermined. CDR3 size: 15 residues. In germline, CDR1 is DFQATT, CDR2 SNEGSKA (reference sequence). Trimming took off 0 bases at V and 1 base at J, with 12 bases between the two ends.

This clonotype has just a few counts. The V gene is TRBV6-2 or TRBV6-3, the J gene TRBJ1-1; a possible D gene is TRBD1 (5 bases). This CDR3 contains 12 residues. Germline CDR1 and CDR2: MNHEY and SVGEGT. V lost 6 bases and J lost 3, with 8 bases in between. CDR3 loop: CASREGDTEAFF. CDR3 bases: TGTGCCAGCAGGGAAGGGGACACTGAAGCTTTCTTT.

This clonotype has a handful of counts. V is TRBV5-1 and J is TRBJ1-1, with D tentatively TRBD1 (5 bases). Trimming cost V 7 bases and J 2 bases, with 18 bases left between them. Germline V CDR1 and CDR2: SGHRS, YFSETQ. CDR3 length: 15 amino acids. CDR3 sequence reads: CASGVGRTSNTEAFF. The CDR3, as DNA: TGCGCCAGCGGCGTAGGCCGGACAAGCAACACTGAAGCTTTCTTT.